Listed below are T cell receptor beta chains from one sample, sequenced in a study of shared clonotypes between healthy human individuals. TCRdb's table, derived via immunoSEQ multiplex PCR, lists solely in-frame clones and lacks some. The sample lists over 1.4 million clones, more than 95% occurring once. The sample comprised naive CD4+ T cells sorted from blood. The source of these receptors is a man between 25 and 39 years old in good health. Both conserved end residues are part of each CDR3. Each record gives: clone size, D gene, V gene, J gene, CDR3 length, CDR3 protein, CDR3 DNA. A D gene is named only where the DNA matches it firmly. Clone size, where shown, is once, few, many, or a class for clones that have expanded.

>-|-|TRBV7-9|TRBJ2-1|17
CASSPLIPGSGINEQFF
TGTGCCAGCAGCCCCCTTATCCCCGGGAGTGGGATAAATGAGCAGTTCTTC
>once|TRBD1|TRBV5-1|TRBJ2-3|14
CASSNRGSTDTQYF
TGCGCCAGCAGCAACAGGGGGAGCACAGATACGCAGTATTTT
>once|TRBD1|TRBV28|TRBJ1-2|15
CASSTVMDRNYGYTF
TGTGCCAGCAGCACCGTGATGGACAGGAACTATGGCTACACCTTC
>once|TRBD2|TRBV5-5|TRBJ2-1|15
CASSSGLAAYNEQFF
TGTGCCAGCAGCTCGGGTCTAGCGGCGTACAATGAGCAGTTCTTC
>once|TRBD1|TRBV28|TRBJ1-2|16
CASSQPPGQGIYGYTF
TGTGCCAGCAGTCAACCGCCGGGACAGGGCATCTATGGCTACACCTTC
>-|-|TRBV19|TRBJ2-3|14
CASSRLALTDTQYF
TGTGCCAGTAGTCGTCTAGCTCTGACAGATACGCAGTATTTT
>-|TRBD1|TRBV27|TRBJ2-7|15
CASSLRDRGTYEQYF
TGTGCCAGCAGTCTCCGGGACAGGGGTACCTACGAGCAGTACTTC
>-|-|TRBV5-4|TRBJ1-3|17
CASSNIRESYTGNTIYF
TGTGCCAGCAGCAATATCCGGGAGTCGTACACGGGAAACACCATATATTTT
>-|-|TRBV19|TRBJ2-7|11
CASSSNYEQYF
TGTGCCAGTAGTAGTAACTACGAGCAGTACTTC
>-|-|TRBV28|TRBJ2-7|15
CASSNSDRPSYEQYF
TGTGCCAGCAGCAACTCGGACAGACCCTCCTACGAGCAGTACTTC
>-|-|TRBV28|TRBJ1-4|13
CASRSPTNEKLFF
TGTGCCAGCAGAAGTCCTACTAATGAAAAACTGTTTTTT
>once|-|TRBV5-4|TRBJ2-1|15
CASSLYGRGYNEQFF
TGTGCCAGCAGCTTGTACGGGAGAGGGTACAATGAGCAGTTCTTC
>once|TRBD1|TRBV5-8|TRBJ2-1|16
CASSGGTGFSYNEQFF
TGTGCCAGCAGCGGGGGGACAGGGTTCTCCTACAATGAGCAGTTCTTC
>-|-|TRBV6-1|TRBJ1-2|14
CASSEAHQPGGYTF
TGTGCCAGCAGTGAAGCGCACCAGCCCGGGGGCTACACCTTC
>-|-|TRBV7-9|TRBJ2-2|16
CASSLELAENTGELFF
TGTGCCAGCAGCTTAGAGTTAGCGGAGAACACCGGGGAGCTGTTTTTT
>-|-|TRBV18|TRBJ2-7|17
CASSPLGGGPNSYEQYF
TGTGCCAGCTCACCATTGGGTGGAGGACCAAACTCCTACGAGCAGTACTTC
>once|TRBD1|TRBV18|TRBJ2-2|15
CASSQGTGNTGELFF
TGTGCCAGCTCACAGGGGACAGGGAACACCGGGGAGCTGTTTTTT
>-|-|TRBV27|TRBJ1-5|13
CASSLWSNQPQHF
TGTGCCAGCAGCCTCTGGAGCAATCAGCCCCAGCATTTT
>-|TRBD2|TRBV5-1|TRBJ2-2|16
CASSSLAGGITGELFF
TGCGCCAGCAGCTCACTAGCGGGAGGGATCACCGGGGAGCTGTTTTTT
>-|-|TRBV6-5|TRBJ2-7|14
CASSVQRPPSEQYF
TGTGCCAGCAGTGTTCAGAGGCCCCCCTCCGAGCAGTACTTC
>-|-|TRBV9|TRBJ2-2|16
CASSVGNSGLTGELFF
TGTGCCAGCAGCGTAGGGAATAGCGGATTGACCGGGGAGCTGTTTTTT
>-|TRBD2|TRBV27|TRBJ2-7|13
CASRTSGTYEQYF
TGTGCCAGCAGGACTAGCGGGACCTACGAGCAGTACTTC
>-|TRBD2|TRBV7-2|TRBJ2-7|17
CASSLGLAGRFRYEQYF
TGTGCCAGCAGCTTGGGACTAGCGGGACGGTTTCGGTACGAGCAGTACTTC
>once|-|TRBV7-9|TRBJ2-7|13
CASSLAGDHEQYF
TGTGCCAGCAGCTTAGCAGGGGACCACGAGCAGTACTTC
>-|-|TRBV28|TRBJ2-7|13
CASSLTYQYEQYF
TGTGCCAGCAGTTTAACCTACCAGTACGAGCAGTACTTC
>-|-|TRBV6-6|TRBJ1-2|14
CASSYERSNYGYTF
TGTGCCAGCAGTTACGAGCGGAGTAACTATGGCTACACCTTC
>-|-|TRBV28|TRBJ1-2|14
CASSSPGQNYGYTF
TGTGCCAGCAGTTCCCCGGGGCAAAACTATGGCTACACCTTC
>-|TRBD2|TRBV27|TRBJ2-7|15
CASSFGTSGQYEQYF
TGTGCCAGCAGTTTCGGGACTAGCGGACAATACGAGCAGTACTTC
>-|-|TRBV11-1|TRBJ2-5|15
CASSLAPDRQETQYF
TGTGCCAGCAGCTTAGCCCCAGACAGACAAGAGACCCAGTACTTC
>-|-|TRBV18|TRBJ2-7|12
CASSPSEFEQYF
TGTGCCAGCTCACCTTCGGAATTCGAGCAGTACTTC
>once|-|TRBV19|TRBJ1-2|15
CASSIDPGSNYGYTF
TGTGCCAGTAGTATAGACCCGGGGAGTAACTATGGCTACACCTTC